Shown below are 31 T cell receptor beta chains from a single sample sequenced in a study of blood T cell repertoires in COVID-19. TCRdb's table, derived via immunoSEQ multiplex PCR, lists solely in-frame clones and lacks some. The sample includes around 250,000 clones, roughly 85% of them seen just once. Sequencing input: PBMCs or T cells enriched from blood (not recorded which). All receptors come from a woman in her forties or fifties who had recovered from COVID-19.

This chain links TRBV5-1 with TRBJ2-7; the D gene is possibly TRBD1 (6 bases). V was clipped by 4 bases and J by 1 base, with 12 bases between them. There are 14 residues in the CDR3. Per the germline V gene, CDR1 is SGHRS and CDR2 is YFSETQ. CDR3 sequence (DNA): TGCGCCAGCAGCGGAAGGACAGATTCCTACGAGCAGTACTTC. It is translated as CASSGRTDSYEQYF.

The chain combines TRBV5-1 with TRBJ1-4, with TRBD1 matching over 10 bases. This CDR3 has 15 residues. Germline V gene sequence: CDR1 SGHRS, CDR2 YFSETQ. J was trimmed by 8 bases and V by 4 bases; bases with no gene match: 8. CDR3 in amino acids: CASSPAGTGEEKLFF. The CDR3 DNA is TGCGCCAGCAGCCCGGCCGGGACAGGGGAAGAAAAACTGTTTTTT.

In DNA, the CDR3 is TGTGCCAGCAGTCTCACTATCCCATCACCCCAAGAGACCCAGTACTTC. Its protein is CASSLTIPSPQETQYF. The chain has TRBV27 and TRBJ2-5; D gene ambiguous. Germline V lookup: CDR1 MNHEY, CDR2 SMNVEV (reference sequence). This CDR3 region has 16 residues. Trimming took 5 bases from V and 1 from J, leaving 17 bases between them.

The V gene is TRBV5-1, the J gene TRBJ2-1; 8 bases are shared with TRBD1. This CDR3 region has 15 residues. V was pared by 4 bases and J by 5 bases, with 8 bases of the junction left unmatched. From germline, CDR1 is SGHRS and CDR2 YFSETQ. The CDR3 here is CASSDRDRPNNEQFF. As DNA, the CDR3 is TGCGCCAGCAGCGACCGGGACAGGCCCAACAATGAGCAGTTCTTC.

The V and J genes are TRBV2 and TRBJ2-2, with D tentatively TRBD2 (6 bases). The V and J ends lost 5 bases and 3 bases respectively, with 13 bases between them. The CDR3 has 15 residues. Germline assignment: CDR1 SNHLY and CDR2 FYNNEI. The CDR3 DNA is TGTGCCAGCAGTACTCGGGACTTTTACACCGGGGAGCTGTTTTTT. Encoded protein: CASSTRDFYTGELFF.

V usage is TRBV18 and J usage is TRBJ1-2; D unclear. Germline CDR1 reads KGHSH; CDR2 reads LQKENI. This CDR3 region has 14 residues. V dropped 3 bases and J dropped 0 bases, with 8 bases sitting between them. Here the CDR3 DNA reads TGTGCCAGCTCACCGTCACTGACTAACTATGGCTACACCTTC. It translates to CASSPSLTNYGYTF.

The J gene is TRBJ1-4, the V gene TRBV5-6; a weak D match, TRBD1 (5 bases). Trimming took off 4 bases at V and 4 bases at J, with 14 bases between the two ends. CDR1 SGHDT and CDR2 YYEEEE come from the germline V gene. This CDR3 has 15 residues. The CDR3 sequence is CASSVGADHNEKLFF. CDR3 in DNA: TGTGCCAGCAGCGTTGGGGCAGATCATAATGAAAAACTGTTTTTT.

The chain is built from TRBV11-3 and TRBJ2-7, with 8 positions matching TRBD1. The CDR3 contains 15 residues. CDR1 and CDR2 (germline): SGHNT, YENEEA. Trimming at V came to 4 bases and at J to 8 bases, leaving 13 bases not matched to a gene. The CDR3 DNA follows: TGTGCCAGCAGCTCCGGACAGGGCAGAGATCCCAAGCAGTACTTC. Its protein is CASSSGQGRDPKQYF.

The CDR3: CASSSGPGQGGYEQYF. CDR3 bases: TGTGCCAGCAGCTCCGGTCCGGGACAGGGAGGATACGAGCAGTACTTC. The chain joins TRBV9 to TRBJ2-7; TRBD1 matches at 9 bases. Germline V lookup: CDR1 SGDLS, CDR2 YYNGEE. V was pared by 4 bases and J by 4 bases, with 12 bases of the junction left unmatched. The CDR3 loop spans 16 amino acids.

The V gene is TRBV27, the J gene TRBJ1-4; no clear D gene. The length of the CDR3 is 16 residues. The ends were cut back, 7 bases at V and 8 bases at J, with 23 bases in the middle. Germline V gene lookup returns CDR1 MNHEY and CDR2 SMNVEV (reference sequence). DNA for the CDR3: TGTGCCAGCACCCAAATGATAACAGAGATTGGCGAAAAACTGTTTTTT. This translates into CASTQMITEIGEKLFF.

The J gene is TRBJ1-4, the V gene TRBV5-1, with D possibly TRBD1 on 5 matching bases. Germline V CDR1 and CDR2: SGHRS, YFSETQ. The CDR3 has 14 amino acids. V was trimmed by 0 bases and J by 6 bases, leaving 9 bases between them. The CDR3 here is CASSLGREDEKLFF. The CDR3 DNA reads as TGCGCCAGCAGCTTGGGCAGGGAAGATGAAAAACTGTTTTTT.

The chain has TRBV10-3 and TRBJ2-2; TRBD1 matches at 8 bases. This CDR3 region has 15 residues. V lost 8 bases, J lost 4 bases, and 9 bases stayed unmatched. Germline CDR1 is ENHRY and CDR2 is SYGVKD. CDR3 sequence: CAIGSDRGGTGELFF. In DNA, the CDR3 is TGTGCCATCGGATCCGACAGGGGTGGCACCGGGGAGCTGTTTTTT.

CDR3 amino acids: CSASAPFRDTQYF. The CDR3 DNA reads as TGCAGTGCTAGTGCGCCGTTCCGGGATACGCAGTATTTT. The chain combines TRBV20-1 with TRBJ2-3, with no clear D. The CDR3 runs to 13 residues. Germline lookup yields CDR1 DFQATT and CDR2 SNEGSKA (reference sequence). Deletions cut 3 bases from V and 6 bases from J, with 13 bases between.

The V gene is TRBV7-8, the J gene TRBJ1-5; D gene uncertain. V was pared by 2 bases and J by 0 bases, with 14 bases between. The CDR3 sequence is 17 residues long. Germline V gene data show CDR1 as SGHVS and CDR2 as FQNEAQ. The CDR3 spells CASSLRGFWLSNQPQHF. CDR3 sequence (DNA): TGTGCCAGCAGCTTACGGGGATTCTGGCTTAGCAATCAGCCCCAGCATTTT. Together with reference TRBV7-8 and TRBJ1-5, the CDR3 gives the full variable domain: GAGVSQSPRYKVAKRGQDVALRCDPISGHVSLFWYQQALGQGPEFLTYFQNEAQLDKSGLPSDRFFAERPEGSVSTLKIQRTQQEDSAVYLCASSLRGFWLSNQPQHFGDGTRLSIL.

The J gene is TRBJ2-3, the V gene TRBV7-9; D gene uncertain. Germline lookup yields CDR1 SEHNR and CDR2 FQNEAQ (reference sequence). CDR3 length equals 13 residues. V lost 4 bases, J lost 6 bases, and 11 bases lay in between. CDR3 loop: CASSSPAGDTQYF. The CDR3 region has the DNA TGTGCCAGCAGCTCTCCGGCCGGGGATACGCAGTATTTT.

The V and J genes are TRBV6-6 and TRBJ1-1; perhaps TRBD1 as D (6 bases). From germline, CDR1 is MNHNY and CDR2 SVGAGI (reference sequence). The length of the CDR3 is 13 residues. V lost 2 bases, J lost 6 bases, and 10 bases lay in between. The CDR3 sequence is CASSYNPGAEAFF. The CDR3, as DNA: TGTGCCAGCAGTTACAACCCAGGGGCTGAAGCTTTCTTT.

The chain couples TRBV5-1 to TRBJ2-5; D not certain. With 7 bases removed from V and 4 bases from J, the gap between germline ends came to 14 bases. CDR3 length equals 13 residues. Germline V lookup: CDR1 SGHRS, CDR2 YFSETQ. The DNA of the CDR3 is TGCGCCAGCCAAGTGCATTCGGGAGAGACCCAGTACTTC. The encoded protein is CASQVHSGETQYF. Using reference TRBV5-1 and TRBJ2-5 for the parts outside the CDR3, the full variable domain is KAGVTQTPRYLIKTRGQQVTLSCSPISGHRSVSWYQQTPGQGLQFLFEYFSETQRNKGNFPGRFSGRQFSNSRSEMNVSTLELGDSALYLCASQVHSGETQYFGPGTRLLVL.

The V call is TRBV5-4, the J call TRBJ1-2; 7 positions agree with TRBD1. V shed 3 bases and J 8 bases; nucleotides not matched to a gene: 10. CDR3 length equals 14 residues. The germline V gene has CDR1 SGHNT and CDR2 YYREEE (reference sequence). As DNA, the CDR3 is TGTGCCAGCAGCTCAAAGACAGGGTTTTGGGGCTACACCTTC. This gives the protein CASSSKTGFWGYTF.

This clone was seen just once. The gene calls are TRBV5-5 and TRBJ1-2; 8 positions agree with TRBD1. The length of the CDR3 is 16 residues. V dropped 0 bases and J dropped 4; count of bases not matched to a gene: 8. Germline assignment: CDR1 SGHKS and CDR2 YYEKEE (reference sequence). The CDR3 nucleotides are TGTGCCAGCAGCTTGGGGGTCCGACAGGGGACCTATGGCTACACCTTC. Translation gives CASSLGVRQGTYGYTF.

The rearrangement links TRBV6-2 or TRBV6-3 to TRBJ2-1; a weak D match, TRBD2 (6 bases). The germline gives CDR1 MNHEY, CDR2 SVGEGT. Trimming cost V 1 base and J 7 bases, with 14 bases left between them. There are 15 residues in the CDR3. The chain's CDR3 is CASSYYRRRGNEQFF. DNA for the CDR3: TGTGCCAGCAGTTACTATAGGAGGAGGGGTAATGAGCAGTTCTTC.

The chain recombines TRBV6-5 with TRBJ1-2; 8 positions match TRBD1. Germline CDR1 reads MNHEY; CDR2 reads SVGAGI. V gave up 6 bases and J gave up 4 bases; unmatched junction bases: 7. CDR3 length equals 14 residues. CDR3 protein: CASRMDRAVYGYTF. The CDR3 DNA reads as TGTGCCAGCAGGATGGACAGGGCCGTCTATGGCTACACCTTC.

The V call is TRBV3-1 (or the pseudogene TRBV3-2), the J call TRBJ2-7, with TRBD1 matching over 9 bases. J lost 2 bases, V lost 1 base, and 3 bases had no gene match. The CDR3 is made up of 15 amino acids. CDR1 is LGHDT, CDR2 YNNKEL, per germline (reference sequence). CDR3 in amino acids: CASSQGWTGAYEQYF. The CDR3, as DNA: TGTGCCAGCAGCCAAGGGTGGACAGGGGCCTACGAGCAGTACTTC.

This clone was recorded only once. This rearrangement joins TRBV29-1 to TRBJ2-7, with 7 bases matching TRBD1. Trimming at V came to 3 bases and at J to 0 bases, leaving 8 bases not matched to a gene. There are 15 residues in the CDR3. The germline V gene has CDR1 SQVTM and CDR2 ANQGSEA. The CDR3 DNA reads as TGCAGCGTTGAGGGCGGCCAGGGGGACTCCTACGAGCAGTACTTC. Translated: CSVEGGQGDSYEQYF.

The genes are TRBV5-6 and TRBJ1-5; 7 bases fit TRBD1. This CDR3 is 15 amino acids long. V was pared by 2 bases and J by 5 bases, with 7 bases of the junction left unmatched. CDR1 SGHDT and CDR2 YYEEEE come from the germline V gene. CDR3 sequence reads: CASSFGGTADQPQHF. CDR3 DNA: TGTGCCAGCAGCTTCGGCGGGACAGCCGATCAGCCCCAGCATTTT.

V and J are TRBV25-1 and TRBJ1-2; TRBD1 agrees at 7 bases. The V and J ends lost 4 bases and 2 bases, in that order; junction bases with no gene match: 7. Germline lookup yields CDR1 MGHDK and CDR2 SYGVNS. The CDR3 is 15 residues long. The chain's CDR3 is CASSAIGTANYGYTF. The CDR3 region has the DNA TGTGCCAGCAGTGCGATAGGGACAGCCAACTATGGCTACACCTTC.

The chain couples TRBV9 to TRBJ2-1, with 7 bases that match TRBD2. Germline V gene sequence: CDR1 SGDLS, CDR2 YYNGEE. The CDR3 consists of 17 residues. Losses at the gene ends were 3 bases for V and 6 bases for J; bases not matched to a gene: 15. CDR3 in DNA: TGTGCCAGCAGCGCCAGGATAGGGAGCGGGATCATCAATGAGCAGTTCTTC. It codes for CASSARIGSGIINEQFF.

The V call is TRBV7-8, the J call TRBJ2-1; 7 positions agree with TRBD2. With 6 bases clipped from V and 6 bases from J, the junction kept 11 bases outside the gene matches. Germline CDR1 is SGHVS and CDR2 is FQNEAQ. This CDR3 is built from 15 residues. DNA for the CDR3: TGTGCCAGCAGTCGGGCGGGAGTCTTCATCAATGAGCAGTTCTTC. This translates into CASSRAGVFINEQFF.

V is TRBV3-1 (or the pseudogene TRBV3-2) and J is TRBJ2-5; 13 nucleotides align to TRBD2. J lost 7 bases, V lost 4 bases, and 6 bases had no gene match. CDR3 length equals 15 residues. The V gene's germline CDR1 is LGHDT and CDR2 YNNKEL (reference sequence). CDR3 residues: CASSLGLAGDGTQYF. The DNA for the CDR3 is TGTGCCAGCAGCCTCGGACTAGCGGGAGACGGGACCCAGTACTTC.

CDR3 coding DNA: TGTGCCAGCTCACGGGGGGGACACGGGATCTACGGCTACACCTTC. It translates to CASSRGGHGIYGYTF. This rearrangement joins TRBV18 to TRBJ1-2, with D possibly being TRBD1 (6 bases). The V gene lost 4 bases and the J gene lost 8 bases, with 20 bases spanning the gap. Germline V gene data show CDR1 as KGHSH and CDR2 as LQKENI. The CDR3 is made up of 15 amino acids.

The chain couples TRBV2 to TRBJ1-1; 8 bases match TRBD1. CDR1 SNHLY and CDR2 FYNNEI come from the germline V gene. CDR3 length equals 14 residues. Trimming took 4 bases from V and 1 from J; bases not matched to a gene: 2. Here the CDR3 reads CASSGDRSNTEAFF. CDR3 coding DNA: TGTGCCAGCAGTGGGGACAGGTCGAACACTGAAGCTTTCTTT.

The V gene is TRBV5-4, the J gene TRBJ2-7, with 8 bases fitting TRBD2. The V gene end was trimmed by 0 bases and the J gene end by 1 base; junction bases not matched to a gene: 6. This CDR3 is built from 16 residues. Germline V lookup: CDR1 SGHNT, CDR2 YYREEE (reference sequence). The CDR3 loop reads CASSLASTSGSYEQYF. DNA of the CDR3: TGTGCCAGCAGCTTGGCTTCAACTAGCGGATCCTACGAGCAGTACTTC.